This is a list of T cell receptor beta chains from one sample in a study of cytomegalovirus exposure and HLA in healthy donors. The method was immunoSEQ multiplex PCR; TCRdb's version includes in-frame clones alone and lacks a portion of them. The sample consists of roughly 34,000 clones, approximately 82% of them appearing once. Sequencing was carried out using PBMCs. These receptors all come from a woman younger than 30 in good health and CMV-seronegative. Each CDR3 is given with its conserved first and last residue. A D gene is named only where the DNA matches it firmly. Not all rows give a size; the values are once, few, many and, for expanded clones, a class.

size,J,D,V,DNA,CDR3
.,TRBJ2-1,TRBD2,TRBV6-5,TGTGCCAGCAGGTTAGGACTAGCGGGACCGCAGTTCTTC,CASRLGLAGPQFF
once,TRBJ2-7,.,TRBV28,TGTGCCAGCAGTTTAGGAGGGTACGAGCAGTACTTC,CASSLGGYEQYF
.,TRBJ2-3,.,TRBV6-1,TGTGCCAGCAGTGGGAGCACGTTGGCAGATACGCAGTATTTT,CASSGSTLADTQYF
.,TRBJ2-2,.,TRBV5-1,TGCGCCAGCAGCTTGTACGGGGGGAACACCGGGGAGCTGTTTTTT,CASSLYGGNTGELFF
.,TRBJ2-5,TRBD2,TRBV18,TGTGCCAGCTCCCCGGGACTAGCGGAACAAGAGACCCAGTACTTC,CASSPGLAEQETQYF
few,TRBJ1-5,TRBD1,TRBV2,TGTGCCAGCAGCTCTTCTCGACAGGGATCGGGGCCCCAGCATTTT,CASSSSRQGSGPQHF
.,TRBJ2-5,TRBD2,TRBV11-1,TGTGCCAGCAGTTTGGGAGCGGGAGGTCGAGAGACCCAGTACTTC,CASSLGAGGRETQYF
.,TRBJ2-5,TRBD2,TRBV7-8,TGTGCCAGCAGCTTCTTTGGGGGAGGGGAGACCCAGTACTTC,CASSFFGGGETQYF
.,TRBJ2-7,TRBD2,TRBV7-2,TGTGCCAGCAGCTGGACTAGCGGGGGCCTCTCCTACGAGCAGTACTTC,CASSWTSGGLSYEQYF
.,TRBJ2-7,TRBD2,TRBV27,TGTGCCAGCAGTTTATATGGGACTAGCTACGAGCAGTACTTC,CASSLYGTSYEQYF
.,TRBJ1-3,.,TRBV28,TGTGCCAGCAGTTTCCCCCGGACTCGGGAACAAAACACCATATATTTT,CASSFPRTREQNTIYF
.,TRBJ1-3,.,TRBV28,TGTGCCAGCAGGCGGGGGCCTGGAAACACCATATATTTT,CASRRGPGNTIYF
.,TRBJ1-5,TRBD1,TRBV28,TGTGCCAGCAGTTTGGAACAGGGGAATCAGCCCCAGCATTTT,CASSLEQGNQPQHF
.,TRBJ1-2,.,TRBV6-5,TGTGCCAGCAGTTACGGGGGAGGCTATGGCTACACCTTC,CASSYGGGYGYTF
.,TRBJ1-1,.,TRBV6-1,TGTGCCAGCATCATCAACACTGAAGCTTTCTTT,CASIINTEAFF
.,TRBJ2-7,.,TRBV10-3,TGTGCCACAGAGACTGCGGGGAGCTACGAGCAGTACTTC,CATETAGSYEQYF
.,TRBJ1-2,TRBD1,TRBV25-1,TGTGCCAGCAGCCCTACGGGACAGGGATTCGATGGCTACACCTTC,CASSPTGQGFDGYTF
.,TRBJ2-3,.,TRBV6-1,TGTGCCAGCAGTTTTGGGGGGGCCATTGATACGCAGTATTTT,CASSFGGAIDTQYF
.,TRBJ2-7,TRBD2,TRBV25-1,TGTGCCAGCAGCGGGGGCGGGAGGAATACCTACGAGCAGTACTTC,CASSGGGRNTYEQYF
.,TRBJ2-1,.,TRBV5-1,TGCGCCAGCACTGAGGGCGGGACCCCCTACAATGAGCAGTTCTTC,CASTEGGTPYNEQFF
.,TRBJ2-7,.,TRBV9,TGTGCCAGCAGCGCGTCCAGCTATAGCGGACCGAGCTCCTACGAGCAGTACTTC,CASSASSYSGPSSYEQYF
few,TRBJ2-5,.,TRBV6-5,TGTGCCAGCACAAACCCCGGGGAGACCCAGTACTTC,CASTNPGETQYF
.,TRBJ1-5,.,TRBV5-6,TGTGCCAGCAGCTTACTCGGGGTCACCAATCAGCCCCAGAATTTT,CASSLLGVTNQPQNF
.,TRBJ2-1,TRBD2,TRBV5-6,TGTGCCAGCAGCGCACTGACTAGCTCGTGGAATGAGCAGTTCTTC,CASSALTSSWNEQFF
.,TRBJ2-1,.,TRBV19,TGTGCCAGTAGTATGAGGTGGGCTACGGGGTACAATGAGCAGTTCTTC,CASSMRWATGYNEQFF
.,TRBJ1-5,.,TRBV6-1,TGTGCCAGCAGTGGACAGCGTAATCAGCCCCAGCATTTT,CASSGQRNQPQHF
.,TRBJ2-7,.,TRBV5-1,TGCGCCAGCAGGCCCCTGGGGAGCTCCTACGAGCAGTACTTC,CASRPLGSSYEQYF
.,TRBJ1-1,.,TRBV5-1,TGCGCCAGCAGCTTGATACAGGGTAATGAAGCTTTCTTT,CASSLIQGNEAFF
.,TRBJ1-2,TRBD1,TRBV27,TGTGCCAGCAGGGGCGGAACAGGGGTAGGAGGCTACACCTTC,CASRGGTGVGGYTF
few,TRBJ1-6,.,TRBV6-1,TGTGCCAGCAGTGAGGGGCCAGCCGATAATTCACCCCTCCACTTT,CASSEGPADNSPLHF
.,TRBJ1-2,TRBD1,TRBV5-4,TGTGCCAGCAGCTCACAGGGGGCCGAGACCCTTCCCAAGGGGGGCTACACCTTC,CASSSQGAETLPKGGYTF
.,TRBJ2-7,TRBD2,TRBV7-2,TGTGCCAGCAGCTTATTTAGCGGGAGACTTGACGAGCAGTACTTC,CASSLFSGRLDEQYF
.,TRBJ2-1,.,TRBV29-1,TGCAGCGGCGGGACGGAACGATACTCCTACAATGAGCAGTTCTTC,CSGGTERYSYNEQFF
.,TRBJ2-1,TRBD1,TRBV19,TGTGCCAGTAGTGGGAGACAGGGTACGAGTGAGCAGTTCTTC,CASSGRQGTSEQFF
.,TRBJ2-1,.,TRBV5-1,TGCGCCAGCAGCTTGGCGGGGGTGGACAATGAGCAGTTCTTC,CASSLAGVDNEQFF
once,TRBJ2-1,TRBD2,TRBV7-7,TGTGCCAGCAGCTTACAGCGGGGGGCCGGCAATGAGCAGTTCTTC,CASSLQRGAGNEQFF
.,TRBJ1-1,TRBD1,TRBV7-9,TGTGCCAGCAGCTTAGGATCAGGGGGCTTTGGCACTGAAGCTTTCTTT,CASSLGSGGFGTEAFF
few,TRBJ2-3,TRBD2,TRBV6-4,TGTGCCAGCACCGCGACTAGCGGGGGGATAGATACGCAGTATTTT,CASTATSGGIDTQYF
once,TRBJ1-2,.,TRBV7-2,TGTGCCAGCAGCGATTACGGGGTATTGGCTAACTATGGCTACACCTTC,CASSDYGVLANYGYTF
.,TRBJ2-7,.,TRBV21-1,TGTGCCAGCAGCAAAGCAGGAGGCTTAAATTGCGACGAGCAGTACTTC,CASSKAGGLNCDEQYF
.,TRBJ2-7,.,TRBV14,TGTGCCAGCAGCCAAGGGGCAGGGCCCTACGAGCAGTACTTC,CASSQGAGPYEQYF
.,TRBJ2-3,TRBD2,TRBV19,TGTGCCAGTAGTATGGAGGGACTAGCGGGAAGCACAGATACGCAGTATTTT,CASSMEGLAGSTDTQYF